This TCR beta chain is drawn from a study of T-cell reconstitution after alpha-beta-depleted transplantation in children. The CDR3 is made up of 13 amino acids. Trimming removed 6 bases from V and 5 bases from J, with 13 bases in between. This clonotype occurred many times. It was with unique molecular identifiers that the TCRbeta library was prepared. In TCRdb, the PCR reads were re-called with MiXCR into one record per CDR3 protein. The sample gives 97,000 or so distinct CDR3 sequences, 7.5% to 9.5% of which show up once; about 17% is in the top ten. J is TRBJ1-1 and V is TRBV12-3 or TRBV12-4, with D possibly being TRBD1 (5 bases). The sequencing here drew on PBMCs, taken before TCRalphabeta/CD19-depleted stem cell transplant. The TCR was taken from a boy between 2 and 10 years old with acute lymphoblastic leukemia, due to receive a stem cell transplant. The CDR3 reads CASRRAGVTEAFF. CDR3 bases: TGTGCCAGCAGGCGGGCGGGGGTTACTGAAGCTTTCTTT.